These 14 T cell receptor beta chains originate from one sample sequenced in a study of blood T cell repertoires in COVID-19. The assay was immunoSEQ multiplex PCR, and TCRdb's table has in-frame clones only and misses some. The sample includes a few hundred thousand clones, approximately 91% of them seen just once. Sequencing input: PBMCs or T cells enriched from blood (not recorded which). Receptors originate from a human donor in a cohort exposed to, infected with or recovered from COVID-19 (not recorded which). The donor label of this sample is uncertain.

The rearrangement links TRBV27 to TRBJ1-6; 7 nucleotides line up with TRBD1. The CDR3 runs 18 residues. The V and J ends lost 0 bases and 6 bases, in that order; junction bases with no gene match: 11. The germline V gene encodes CDR1 MNHEY and CDR2 SMNVEV (reference sequence). The CDR3 nucleotides read TGTGCCAGCAGTTTATCATCGGGAGGGTCAGGGGGTAATTCACCCCTCCACTTT. It translates to CASSLSSGGSGGNSPLHF.

V gene TRBV20-1 combines with J gene TRBJ2-3, with 16 bases matching TRBD2. This CDR3 is 19 amino acids long. The V and J ends lost 3 bases and 0 bases, in that order; junction bases with no gene match: 9. Germline V gene lookup returns CDR1 DFQATT and CDR2 SNEGSKA (reference sequence). CDR3 loop: CSASVPGTSGGVSTDTQYF. CDR3 coding DNA: TGCAGTGCTAGTGTACCCGGGACTAGCGGGGGGGTGAGCACAGATACGCAGTATTTT.

The genes are TRBV7-2 and TRBJ2-5, with 12 bases fitting TRBD2. CDR3 length: 14 amino acids. Germline CDR1 is SGHTA and CDR2 is FQGNSA. With 5 bases clipped from V and 7 bases from J, the junction kept 5 bases outside the gene matches. The CDR3 DNA reads TGTGCCAGCAGCCAAGGACTAGCGGGGAGGACCCAGTACTTC. Translated, it gives CASSQGLAGRTQYF.

The chain links TRBV5-1 to TRBJ2-3, with 11 bases identical to TRBD2. The germline gives CDR1 SGHRS, CDR2 YFSETQ. The CDR3 is made up of 16 amino acids. The trim removed 5 bases at V and 0 bases at J, leaving 5 bases unmatched. In nucleotides, the CDR3 is TGCGCCAGCAGGCTAGCGGGGGGTCCCAGCACAGATACGCAGTATTTT. Protein: CASRLAGGPSTDTQYF.

The sample holds one count of this clone. The chain links TRBV19 to TRBJ1-4, with D possibly being TRBD1 (5 bases). The V end lost 4 bases, the J end lost 10 bases, and 13 bases lay between the germline ends. Germline loops: CDR1 LNHDA, CDR2 SQIVND (reference sequence). This CDR3 has 13 residues. CDR3 coding DNA: TGTGCCAGTAGTACCCTAGGGGCCGGAAAACTGTTTTTT. It yields the protein CASSTLGAGKLFF.

As DNA, the CDR3 is TGTGCCAGCAGCCCCCAGGGGCGGTTGGGCGGTGAGCAGTACTTC. Residues: CASSPQGRLGGEQYF. The genes are TRBV11-2 and TRBJ2-7; D perhaps matches TRBD1 (6 bases). The CDR3 contains 15 residues. Germline V gene lookup returns CDR1 SGHAT and CDR2 FQNNGV. The ends were cut back, 5 bases at V and 7 bases at J, with 21 bases in the middle.

This CDR3 is CASSQYLLGEIRDEQYF. The CDR3 DNA follows: TGTGCCAGCAGCCAATACCTCCTAGGGGAAATTAGGGACGAGCAGTACTTC. J is TRBJ2-7 and V is TRBV3-1 (or the pseudogene TRBV3-2); TRBD1 is a possible D gene (5 bases). The V gene lost 2 bases and the J gene lost 5 bases, with 22 bases spanning the gap. Germline V gene lookup returns CDR1 LGHDT and CDR2 YNNKEL (reference sequence). The CDR3 runs to 17 residues.

The chain carries TRBV18 and TRBJ1-1, with 8 bases that match TRBD1. The CDR3 has 16 residues. The germline V gene has CDR1 KGHSH and CDR2 LQKENI. Trimming took 3 bases from V and 0 from J; bases not matched to a gene: 6. For the CDR3, the DNA is TGTGCCAGCTCACCCGAAAGGACAGGGTTGAACACTGAAGCTTTCTTT. Its protein is CASSPERTGLNTEAFF.

The rearrangement links TRBV29-1 to TRBJ1-1, with D possibly matching TRBD1 (5 bases). The germline V and J ends were trimmed by 4 bases and 4 bases, with 16 bases remaining between them. Germline CDR1 is SQVTM and CDR2 is ANQGSEA. The CDR3 is made up of 14 amino acids. In DNA form, the CDR3 reads TGCAGCGTTGGGTTGGCGGGGCTGGGCACTGAAGCTTTCTTT. Protein sequence: CSVGLAGLGTEAFF.

The genes are TRBV7-9 and TRBJ2-3; 8 positions match TRBD2. The germline CDR1 and CDR2 sequences are SEHNR and FQNEAQ (reference sequence). The V and J ends lost 5 bases and 8 bases, in that order; junction bases with no gene match: 15. The CDR3 sequence is 16 residues long. The CDR3 here is CASSGGDGRVVSTQYF. For the CDR3, the DNA is TGTGCCAGCAGCGGAGGAGACGGGAGGGTCGTCTCTACGCAGTATTTT.

The V and J genes are TRBV7-9 and TRBJ2-1, with TRBD2 identical over 13 bases. J gave up 10 bases and V 5 bases, and 2 bases lay outside the gene matches. This CDR3 contains 13 residues. Germline-derived CDR1 and CDR2 are SEHNR and FQNEAQ (reference sequence). The CDR3 sequence is CASSLGLAGEQFF. CDR3 bases: TGTGCCAGCAGCCTGGGACTAGCGGGGGAGCAGTTCTTC.

The genes are TRBV6-5 and TRBJ2-3; a weak D match, TRBD2 (6 bases). Germline lookup yields CDR1 MNHEY and CDR2 SVGAGI. The CDR3 is made up of 14 amino acids. Trimming took 0 bases from V and 4 from J, leaving 8 bases between them. The CDR3 loop reads CASSYSEGSDTQYF. The DNA of the CDR3 is TGTGCCAGCAGTTACTCGGAGGGCTCAGATACGCAGTATTTT.

The chain uses TRBV10-3 and TRBJ1-2, with D possibly matching TRBD1 (6 bases). The length of the CDR3 is 15 residues. Germline V CDR1 and CDR2: ENHRY, SYGVKD. V lost 4 bases to trimming and J lost 5 bases, with 17 bases between them. The CDR3 sequence: CAISVVNTGMYGYTF. The CDR3 DNA follows: TGTGCCATCAGTGTCGTAAATACAGGGATGTATGGCTACACCTTC.

This chain joins TRBV6-4 and TRBJ2-2; the D gene is possibly TRBD1 (6 bases). This CDR3 contains 15 residues. Trimming cost V 4 bases and J 5 bases, with 14 bases left between them. In germline, CDR1 is MRHNA, CDR2 SNTAGT. The DNA of the CDR3 is TGTGCCAGCAGTGCCGCAGGGGCCTTTACCGGGGAGCTGTTTTTT. This sequence encodes CASSAAGAFTGELFF.